A single sample gave rise to the 12 T cell receptor beta chains below, sequenced in a study of OX40 agonist ivuxolimab in advanced cancers. The assay was immunoSEQ multiplex PCR, and TCRdb's table has in-frame clones only and misses some. The sample has approximately 90,000 clones, around 87% seen once; the top ten hold around 4.5%. Sequencing used CD4+ or CD8+ T cells sorted from blood, obtained in a trial of the OX40 agonist ivuxolimab. The receptor set was obtained from an adult with an advanced solid tumor such as melanoma, head and neck, liver or kidney cancer.

The chain combines TRBV4-1 with TRBJ2-5; 10 positions match TRBD2. The CDR3 consists of 17 residues. Germline V gives CDR1 MGHRA, CDR2 YSYEKL. Trimming at V came to 0 bases and at J to 0 bases, leaving 4 bases not matched to a gene. The CDR3 nucleotides are TGCGCCAGCAGCCAAGATACTAGCGGGGTCAACCAAGAGACCCAGTACTTC. Translation gives CASSQDTSGVNQETQYF.

The genes are TRBV19 and TRBJ1-1; D possibly corresponds to TRBD1 (5 bases). Per germline, CDR1 LNHDA and CDR2 SQIVND (reference sequence). The CDR3 loop spans 15 amino acids. V was pared by 2 bases and J by 7 bases, with 17 bases between. The CDR3, as DNA: TGTGCCAGTAGTATACCCGGAGGCAGGGAGGTTGAAGCTTTCTTT. Protein: CASSIPGGREVEAFF.

The V and J genes are TRBV2 and TRBJ2-7, with D tentatively TRBD1 (5 bases). V dropped 1 base and J dropped 2 bases, with 9 bases sitting between them. Germline-derived CDR1 and CDR2 are SNHLY and FYNNEI. The CDR3 sequence is 14 residues long. The CDR3 DNA sequence: TGTGCCAGCAGTGAAGGACAGATAACCTACGAGCAGTACTTC. Its translation is CASSEGQITYEQYF. Filled out from reference TRBV2 and TRBJ2-7, the complete variable domain reads EPEVTQTPSHQVTQMGQEVILRCVPISNHLYFYWYRQILGQKVEFLVSFYNNEISEKSEIFDDQFSVERPDGSNFTLKIRSTKLEDSAMYFCASSEGQITYEQYFGPGTRLTVT.

The chain combines TRBV7-2 with TRBJ1-2; the D gene is possibly TRBD1 (5 bases). Germline V gene lookup returns CDR1 SGHTA and CDR2 FQGNSA. The CDR3 is 14 amino acids. The V end was cut by 6 bases, the J end by 3 bases, with 14 bases between. Here the CDR3 DNA reads TGTGCCAGCAGTGGGGGGTTAAAGTACTATGGCTACACCTTC. As protein: CASSGGLKYYGYTF. Together with reference TRBV7-2 and TRBJ1-2, the CDR3 gives the full variable domain: GAGVSQSPSNKVTEKGKDVELRCDPISGHTALYWYRQSLGQGLEFLIYFQGNSAPDKSGLPSDRFSAERTGGSVSTLTIQRTQQEDSAVYLCASSGGLKYYGYTFGSGTRLTVV.

This clone occurred once. This chain links TRBV2 with TRBJ1-6; D is unresolved. The CDR3 has 12 residues. Trimming removed 7 bases at V and 7 bases at J, with 8 bases between. The germline V gene encodes CDR1 SNHLY and CDR2 FYNNEI. CDR3 sequence: CASMVGNSPLHF. The CDR3 DNA follows: TGTGCCAGCATGGTAGGGAATTCACCCCTCCACTTT.

The chain combines TRBV6-1 with TRBJ2-7; D not resolved. Germline CDR1 MNHNS, CDR2 SASEGT. Trimming stripped 8 bases from V and 7 bases from J, with 9 bases between. CDR3 length equals 10 residues. The chain's CDR3 is CASGLREQYV. The CDR3 bases are TGTGCCAGCGGGTTACGGGAGCAGTACGTC.

At least ten counts were recorded for this clone. In nucleotides, the CDR3 is TGTGCCAGCAGGAAACAGGGGTATACTAATGAAAAACTGTTTTTT. It codes for CASRKQGYTNEKLFF. The chain has TRBV6-1 and TRBJ1-4, with TRBD1 matching over 7 bases. After removal of 6 bases from V and 2 bases from J, the junction contained 6 bases not matched to a gene. There are 15 residues in the CDR3. CDR1 MNHNS and CDR2 SASEGT come from the germline V gene.

The rearrangement uses TRBV11-3 and TRBJ2-2; 8 bases are shared with TRBD2. Trimming cost V 11 bases and J 8 bases; bases outside gene matches: 7. CDR1 is SGHNT and CDR2 is YENEEA in the germline V gene. The CDR3 is made up of 12 amino acids. CDR3 sequence (DNA): TGTGCCGCCTCGGAGCGGGAGGGGGAGCTGTTTTTT. The encoded protein is CAASEREGELFF.

The rearrangement uses TRBV11-3 and TRBJ1-6, with 9 bases lining up with TRBD1. This CDR3 has 17 amino acids. The germline CDR1 and CDR2 sequences are SGHNT and YENEEA. The trim removed 4 bases at V and 4 bases at J, leaving 8 bases unmatched. The CDR3 loop is CASSSPGQGMYNSPLHF. Here the CDR3 DNA reads TGTGCCAGCAGCTCGCCAGGACAGGGGATGTATAATTCACCCCTCCACTTT. Using reference TRBV11-3 and TRBJ1-6 for the parts outside the CDR3, the full variable domain is EAGVVQSPRYKIIEKKQPVAFWCNPISGHNTLYWYLQNLGQGPELLIRYENEEAVDDSQLPKDRFSAERLKGVDSTLKIQPAELGDSAVYLCASSSPGQGMYNSPLHFGNGTRLTVT.

The chain employs TRBV29-1 and TRBJ1-1; the D is unclear. V shed 4 bases and J shed 4 bases, with 16 bases lying between them. CDR3 length equals 14 residues. Per the germline V gene, CDR1 is SQVTM and CDR2 is ANQGSEA. The CDR3 nucleotides are TGCAGCGTTGTAGGTCGGCTATGGAGCACTGAAGCTTTCTTT. Its translation: CSVVGRLWSTEAFF.

V usage is TRBV9 and J usage is TRBJ1-1; D unresolved. The CDR3 runs to 13 residues. Per the germline V gene, CDR1 is SGDLS and CDR2 is YYNGEE. Trimming cost V 4 bases and J 1 base, with 8 bases left between them. The CDR3 spells CASSTTANTEAFF. The CDR3 coding sequence is TGTGCCAGCAGCACTACAGCGAACACTGAAGCTTTCTTT.

This clone was detected once. The J gene is TRBJ2-7, the V gene TRBV19; the match to TRBD2 covers 10 bases. The length of the CDR3 is 16 residues. Germline V gene sequence: CDR1 LNHDA, CDR2 SQIVND (reference sequence). The trim removed 4 bases at V and 6 bases at J, leaving 12 bases unmatched. For the CDR3, the DNA is TGTGCCAGTAGTACCCGACTAGCGGGCCAGTATACCGAGCAGTACTTC. It encodes CASSTRLAGQYTEQYF. The full variable domain, in which reference TRBV19 and TRBJ2-7 provide the parts outside the CDR3, is DGGITQSPKYLFRKEGQNVTLSCEQNLNHDAMYWYRQDPGQGLRLIYYSQIVNDFQKGDIAEGYSVSREKKESFPLTVTSAQKNPTAFYLCASSTRLAGQYTEQYFGPGTRLTVT.